Included here is one T cell receptor beta chain sequence, with context. The repertoire was sequenced with immunoSEQ multiplex PCR; TCRdb's copy has only in-frame clones and lacks some. The data show about 80,000 clones, around 83% seen once. This entry comes from a study of blood T cell repertoires in COVID-19. The sequence was obtained from a human donor in a cohort sampled during active COVID-19. Sequencing was performed on peripheral blood.

CDR3 nucleotides: TGTGCCAGCAGTGAAGCGGGGCAGGGAAGGTATAATTCACCCCTCCACTTT. Its translation: CASSEAGQGRYNSPLHF. This sequence joins TRBV6-1 and TRBJ1-6, with D maybe TRBD1 (5 bases). The CDR3 extends over 17 amino acids. Germline V gene data show CDR1 as MNHNS and CDR2 as SASEGT. Trimming removed 0 bases at V and 4 bases at J, with 13 bases between.